This T cell receptor (beta chain) was retrieved from a study of shared clonotypes between healthy human individuals. Overall study findings and caveats: Sorted-subset samples were not fully sequenced, rarefaction indicated.

Trimming cost V 4 bases and J 6 bases; bases outside gene matches: 6. The CDR3 totals 13 residues. Germline loops: CDR1 SQVTM, CDR2 ANQGSEA. Note on this clone: Its antigen is undetermined.

The table came from immunoSEQ multiplex PCR; TCRdb's copy has only in-frame clones and leaves some out. The sample records about 1.5 million clones, roughly 98% being singletons. Sequenced sample: naive CD4+ T cells sorted from blood. Specified subset: CD45RA+ positively selected. The receptor was isolated from a young man in good health. This sequence joins TRBV29-1 and TRBJ1-5; 7 bases are shared with TRBD1. This CDR3 is CSVAGTVGQPQHF. CDR3 sequence (DNA): TGCAGCGTTGCGGGGACAGTTGGTCAGCCCCAGCATTTT.